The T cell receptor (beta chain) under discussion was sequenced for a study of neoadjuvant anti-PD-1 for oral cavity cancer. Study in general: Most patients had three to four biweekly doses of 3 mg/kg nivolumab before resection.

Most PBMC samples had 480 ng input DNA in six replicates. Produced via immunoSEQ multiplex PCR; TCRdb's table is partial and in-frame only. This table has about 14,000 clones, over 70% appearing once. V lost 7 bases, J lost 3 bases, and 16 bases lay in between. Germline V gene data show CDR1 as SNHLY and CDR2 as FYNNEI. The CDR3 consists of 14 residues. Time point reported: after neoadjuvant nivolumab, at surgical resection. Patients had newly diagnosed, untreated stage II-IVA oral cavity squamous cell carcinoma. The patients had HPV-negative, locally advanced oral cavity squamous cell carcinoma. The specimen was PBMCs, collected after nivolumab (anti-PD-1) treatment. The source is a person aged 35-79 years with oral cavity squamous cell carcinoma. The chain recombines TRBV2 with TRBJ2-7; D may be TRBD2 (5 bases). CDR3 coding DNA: TGTGCCAGCACCAGCCTACGAGGGAACTACGAGCAGTACTTC. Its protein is CASTSLRGNYEQYF.